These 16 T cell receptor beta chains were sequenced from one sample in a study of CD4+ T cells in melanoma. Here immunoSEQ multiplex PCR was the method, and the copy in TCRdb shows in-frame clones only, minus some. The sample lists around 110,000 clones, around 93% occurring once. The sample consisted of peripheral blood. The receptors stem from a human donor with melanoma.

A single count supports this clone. CDR3 region: CASSLGGLDNEKLFF. The CDR3 coding sequence is TGCGCCAGCAGCTTGGGGGGCCTGGATAATGAAAAACTGTTTTTT. The chain employs TRBV5-1 and TRBJ1-4; possibly TRBD1 for D (5 bases). The germline V and J ends were trimmed by 0 bases and 4 bases, with 10 bases remaining between them. The CDR3 consists of 15 residues. Germline-derived CDR1 and CDR2 are SGHRS and YFSETQ.

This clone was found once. The CDR3 region is CASSSGTRSSYEQYF. The CDR3 bases are TGTGCCAGCAGCTCGGGGACAAGGAGCTCCTACGAGCAGTACTTC. The chain joins TRBV5-4 to TRBJ2-7; D might be TRBD1 (6 bases). Trimming cost V 3 bases and J 0 bases, with 13 bases left between them. There are 15 residues in the CDR3. Germline CDR1 SGHNT, CDR2 YYREEE (reference sequence).

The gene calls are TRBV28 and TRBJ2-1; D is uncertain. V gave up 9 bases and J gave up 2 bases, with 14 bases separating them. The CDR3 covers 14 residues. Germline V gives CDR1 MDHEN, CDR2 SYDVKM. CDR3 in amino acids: CASALRSPYNEQFF. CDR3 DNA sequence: TGTGCCAGTGCCCTCAGGAGCCCCTACAATGAGCAGTTCTTC.

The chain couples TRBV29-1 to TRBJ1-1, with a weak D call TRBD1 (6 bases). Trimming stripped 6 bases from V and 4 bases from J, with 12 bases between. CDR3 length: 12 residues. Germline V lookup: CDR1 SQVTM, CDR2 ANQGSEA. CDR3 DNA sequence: TGCAGCGTGAGCACAGGGTCCACTGAAGCTTTCTTT. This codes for CSVSTGSTEAFF.

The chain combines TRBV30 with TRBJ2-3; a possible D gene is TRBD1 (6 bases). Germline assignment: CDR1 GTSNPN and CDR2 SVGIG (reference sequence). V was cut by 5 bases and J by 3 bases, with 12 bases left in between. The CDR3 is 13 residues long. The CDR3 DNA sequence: TGTGCCTGGGGTCCCGGGACAACAGATACGCAGTATTTT. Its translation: CAWGPGTTDTQYF.

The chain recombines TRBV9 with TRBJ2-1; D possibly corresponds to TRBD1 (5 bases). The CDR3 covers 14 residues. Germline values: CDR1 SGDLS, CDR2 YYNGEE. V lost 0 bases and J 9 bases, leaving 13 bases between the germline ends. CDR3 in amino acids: CASSVGGRISEQFF. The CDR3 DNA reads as TGTGCCAGCAGCGTAGGGGGCAGAATAAGTGAGCAGTTCTTC. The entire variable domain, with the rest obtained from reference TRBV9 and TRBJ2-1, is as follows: DSGVTQTPKHLITATGQRVTLRCSPRSGDLSVYWYQQSLDQGLQFLIQYYNGEERAKGNILERFSAQQFPDLHSELNLSSLELGDSALYFCASSVGGRISEQFFGPGTRLTVL.

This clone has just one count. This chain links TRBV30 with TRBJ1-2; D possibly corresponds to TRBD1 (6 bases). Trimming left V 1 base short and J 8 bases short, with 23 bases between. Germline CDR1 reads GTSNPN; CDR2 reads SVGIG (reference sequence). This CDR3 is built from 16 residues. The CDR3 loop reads CAWSGDILLERGGYTF. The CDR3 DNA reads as TGTGCCTGGAGTGGGGACATTCTTCTCGAAAGGGGAGGCTACACCTTC. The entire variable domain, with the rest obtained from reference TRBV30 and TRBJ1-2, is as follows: SQTIHQWPATLVQPVGSPLSLECTVEGTSNPNLYWYRQAAGRGLQLLFYSVGIGQISSEVPQNLSASRPQDRQFILSSKKLLLSDSGFYLCAWSGDILLERGGYTFGSGTRLTVV.

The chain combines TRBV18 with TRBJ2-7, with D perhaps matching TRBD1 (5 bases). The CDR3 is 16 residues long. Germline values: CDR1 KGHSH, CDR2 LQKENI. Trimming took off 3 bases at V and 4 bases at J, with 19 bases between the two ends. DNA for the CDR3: TGTGCCAGCTCACCCGTTCCCGACAGCCCAACTTACGAGCAGTACTTC. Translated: CASSPVPDSPTYEQYF.

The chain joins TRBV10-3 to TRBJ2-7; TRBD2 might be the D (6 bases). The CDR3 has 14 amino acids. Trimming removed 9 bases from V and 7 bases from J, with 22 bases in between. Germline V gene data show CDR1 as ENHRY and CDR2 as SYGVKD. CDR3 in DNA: TGTGCCATAAATACAAGGGACTTGAGTGGGGAGCAGTACTTC. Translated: CAINTRDLSGEQYF.

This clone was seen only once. CDR3 nucleotide sequence: TGTGCCAGCAGTGACGTACAACTGGGCTACACCTTC. Translated: CASSDVQLGYTF. The gene calls are TRBV6-4 and TRBJ1-2; unclear D gene. Germline V gene data show CDR1 as MRHNA and CDR2 as SNTAGT. Trimming stripped 2 bases from V and 8 bases from J, with 9 bases between. The CDR3 has 12 residues.

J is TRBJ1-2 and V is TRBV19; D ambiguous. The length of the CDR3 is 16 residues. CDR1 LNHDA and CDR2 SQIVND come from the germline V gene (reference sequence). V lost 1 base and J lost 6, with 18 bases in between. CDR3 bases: TGTGCCAGTAGTATAGTCAACCGCGATAACCTCGATGGCTACACCTTC. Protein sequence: CASSIVNRDNLDGYTF.

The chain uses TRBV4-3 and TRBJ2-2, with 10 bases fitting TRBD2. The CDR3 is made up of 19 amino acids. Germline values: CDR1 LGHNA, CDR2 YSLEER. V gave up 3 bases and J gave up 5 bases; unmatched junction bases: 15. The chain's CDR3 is CASSHPILLAGGDTGELFF. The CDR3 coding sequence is TGCGCCAGCAGCCACCCGATCCTCTTAGCGGGAGGAGATACCGGGGAGCTGTTTTTT.

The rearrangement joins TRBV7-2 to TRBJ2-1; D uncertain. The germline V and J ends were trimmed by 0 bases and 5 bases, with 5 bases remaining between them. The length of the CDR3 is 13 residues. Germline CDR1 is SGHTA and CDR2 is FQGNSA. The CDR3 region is CASSLAKDNEQFF. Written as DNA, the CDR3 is TGTGCCAGCAGCTTAGCCAAAGACAATGAGCAGTTCTTC.

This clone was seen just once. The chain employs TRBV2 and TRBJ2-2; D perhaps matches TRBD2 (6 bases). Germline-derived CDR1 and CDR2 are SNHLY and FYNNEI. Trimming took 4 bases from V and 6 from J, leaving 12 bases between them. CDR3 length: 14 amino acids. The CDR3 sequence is CASSVKGRSGELFF. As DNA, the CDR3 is TGTGCCAGCAGTGTGAAAGGGAGGTCCGGGGAGCTGTTTTTT. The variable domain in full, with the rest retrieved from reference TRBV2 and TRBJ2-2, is EPEVTQTPSHQVTQMGQEVILRCVPISNHLYFYWYRQILGQKVEFLVSFYNNEISEKSEIFDDQFSVERPDGSNFTLKIRSTKLEDSAMYFCASSVKGRSGELFFGEGSRLTVL.

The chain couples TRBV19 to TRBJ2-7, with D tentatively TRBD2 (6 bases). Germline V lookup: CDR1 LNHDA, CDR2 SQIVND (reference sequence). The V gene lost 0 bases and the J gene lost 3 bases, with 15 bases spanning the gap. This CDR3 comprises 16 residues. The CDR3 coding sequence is TGTGCCAGTAGTATAGATCTATCAGCGGGCCACTACGAGCAGTACTTC. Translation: CASSIDLSAGHYEQYF.

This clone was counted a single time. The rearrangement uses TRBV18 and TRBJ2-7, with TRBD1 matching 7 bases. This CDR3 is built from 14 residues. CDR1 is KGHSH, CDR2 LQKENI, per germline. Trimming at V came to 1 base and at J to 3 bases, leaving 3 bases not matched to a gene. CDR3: CASSPQGADYEQYF. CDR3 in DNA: TGTGCCAGCTCACCACAGGGGGCCGACTACGAGCAGTACTTC.